The 17 T cell receptor beta chains in this list originate from one sample, sequenced in a study of cytomegalovirus exposure and HLA in healthy donors. This PCR relied on a set of 60 Vbeta primers and 13 Jbeta primers. TCRdb's table, derived via immunoSEQ multiplex PCR, lists solely in-frame clones and lacks some. This sample yields 150,000 to 200,000 clones, of which just under 80% are seen a single time; 13% belongs to the top ten. The material sequenced was PBMCs. The receptors here all came from a woman between 45 and 65 years old in good health and CMV-seropositive.

The chain is built from TRBV6-1 and TRBJ2-7, with 7 bases that match TRBD2. This CDR3 contains 13 residues. Trimming took 8 bases from V and 5 from J; bases not matched to a gene: 9. The germline CDR1 and CDR2 sequences are MNHNS and SASEGT. The DNA for the CDR3 is TGTGCCAGCTTTAGGACTAGGGTCGACGAGCAGTACTTC. Translating it yields CASFRTRVDEQYF.

This chain uses TRBV4-1 with TRBJ1-1, with TRBD1 as a possible D gene (5 bases). The germline V gene encodes CDR1 MGHRA and CDR2 YSYEKL. CDR3 length: 15 residues. V lost 3 bases and J 4 bases, leaving 15 bases between the germline ends. CDR3 protein: CASSQGPQFGTEAFF. The CDR3, as DNA: TGCGCCAGCAGCCAGGGGCCTCAATTTGGCACTGAAGCTTTCTTT.

As for this clone: An end of the junction differs from the germline gene, which may be a read error. J is TRBJ1-4 and V is TRBV9; D remains ambiguous. The CDR3 spans 11 residues. Germline loops: CDR1 SGDLS, CDR2 YYNGEE. CDR3 amino acids: CLVPRYEKLFF. Written as DNA, the CDR3 is TGCCTGGTACCTCGGTATGAAAAACTGTTTTTT.

The rearrangement uses TRBV15 and TRBJ2-4; TRBD2 matches 10 bases. Trimming at V came to 0 bases and at J to 8 bases, leaving 16 bases not matched to a gene. Germline V CDR1 and CDR2: LNHNV, YYDKDF (reference sequence). CDR3 length equals 19 residues. In DNA, the CDR3 is TGTGCCACCAGCAGAGATTACCGACTACATAGCGGGAGGAGAGACATTCAGTACTTC. Translating gives CATSRDYRLHSGRRDIQYF. The whole variable domain, filled in from reference TRBV15 and TRBJ2-4, reads DAMVIQNPRYQVTQFGKPVTLSCSQTLNHNVMYWYQQKSSQAPKLLFHYYDKDFNNEADTPDNFQSRRPNTSFCFLDIRSPGLGDTAMYLCATSRDYRLHSGRRDIQYFGAGTRLSVL.

The V gene is TRBV29-1, the J gene TRBJ1-1; TRBD1 is a possible D gene (6 bases). CDR1 SQVTM and CDR2 ANQGSEA come from the germline V gene. The length of the CDR3 is 17 residues. Between the trimmed V and J ends, which lost 2 bases and 6 bases, there was a span of 25 bases. The CDR3 spells CSVENVAGVGFGAEAFF. CDR3 in DNA: TGCAGCGTTGAAAACGTCGCAGGGGTGGGGTTCGGGGCTGAAGCTTTCTTT. The full variable domain, rest sourced from reference TRBV29-1 and TRBJ1-1, is SAVISQKPSRDICQRGTSLTIQCQVDSQVTMMFWYRQQPGQSLTLIATANQGSEATYESGFVIDKFPISRPNLTFSTLTVSNMSPEDSSIYLCSVENVAGVGFGAEAFFGQGTRLTVV.

V gene TRBV14 combines with J gene TRBJ2-2, with 8 nucleotides matching TRBD2. This CDR3 contains 15 residues. Trimming at V came to 3 bases and at J to 4 bases, leaving 4 bases not matched to a gene. The germline V gene has CDR1 SGHDN and CDR2 FVKESK. In DNA, the CDR3 is TGTGCCAGCAGCCAGGGAGGGACTAGCACCGGGGAGCTGTTTTTT. Amino acids: CASSQGGTSTGELFF.

Only a few counts were recorded for this clone. V and J are TRBV10-3 and TRBJ1-3; D unclear. The CDR3 is made up of 14 amino acids. Trimming took off 4 bases at V and 2 bases at J, with 9 bases between the two ends. Germline CDR1 reads ENHRY; CDR2 reads SYGVKD. CDR3 sequence (DNA): TGTGCCATCAGTGCCGGGTTAGCTGGAAACACCATATATTTT. Amino acid sequence: CAISAGLAGNTIYF.

V is TRBV13 and J is TRBJ2-1; D gene uncertain. Germline V CDR1 and CDR2: PRHDT, FYEKMQ (reference sequence). The length of the CDR3 is 16 residues. V lost 4 bases and J lost 0, with 13 bases in between. The chain's CDR3 is CASSSLAVSSYNEQFF. CDR3 sequence (DNA): TGTGCCAGCAGCTCCCTGGCGGTAAGCTCCTACAATGAGCAGTTCTTC.

This chain joins TRBV7-7 and TRBJ2-5; a possible D gene is TRBD2 (7 bases). Trimming removed 5 bases at V and 5 bases at J, with 18 bases between. In germline, CDR1 is SSHAT, CDR2 FNYEAQ (reference sequence). The CDR3 is 15 amino acids. CDR3 nucleotides: TGTGCCAGCAGCCGAGTTGGGGGGGGCGGGGAGACCCAGTACTTC. It codes for CASSRVGGGGETQYF.

The V and J genes are TRBV19 and TRBJ1-5; TRBD1 aligns across 7 bases. Losses at the gene ends were 5 bases for V and 2 bases for J; bases not matched to a gene: 3. The germline CDR1 and CDR2 sequences are LNHDA and SQIVND (reference sequence). This CDR3 spans 14 amino acids. CDR3 bases: TGTGCCAGTAGTCGACAGGGTGGCAATCAGCCCCAGCATTTT. Translation gives CASSRQGGNQPQHF.

CDR3 sequence reads: CAWTSDRFPRYEQYF. CDR3 DNA: TGTGCCTGGACCTCGGACAGGTTCCCACGCTACGAGCAGTACTTC. This chain connects TRBV30 to TRBJ2-7; 7 nucleotides line up with TRBD1. The CDR3 runs to 15 residues. Germline V lookup: CDR1 GTSNPN, CDR2 SVGIG (reference sequence). V shed 4 bases, J shed 3 bases, and the junction held 12 bases outside the gene matches.

J is TRBJ1-5 and V is TRBV21-1; TRBD1, the D gene given by the table, was not confirmed from the DNA. TRBV21-1 is flagged as a pseudogene. This CDR3 has 20 residues. For the CDR3, the DNA is TGTGCCAGCAGCAAAGAGGAGGAGTCTAGGGGGCGTTATAGCAATCAGCCCCAGCATTTT. Translating it yields CASSKEEESRGRYSNQPQHF.

For this clone: One end of the junction fails to match germline, which may point to a read error. The chain joins TRBV15 to TRBJ2-7, with 13 bases identical to TRBD2. The length of the CDR3 is 13 residues. The germline CDR1 and CDR2 sequences are LNHNV and YYDKDF (reference sequence). CDR3 sequence reads: CATSRNKLAGGNF. CDR3 sequence (DNA): TGTGCCACCAGCAGGAATAAACTAGCGGGGGGGAACTTC. Using reference TRBV15 and TRBJ2-7 for the parts outside the CDR3, the full variable domain is DAMVIQNPRYQVTQFGKPVTLSCSQTLNHNVMYWYQQKSSQAPKLLFHYYDKDFNNEADTPDNFQSRRPNTSFCFLDIRSPGLGDTAMYLCATSRNKLAGGNFGPGTRLTVT.

As concerns this clone: At one end the junction does not follow the germline gene, possibly because of a read error. The chain is built from TRBV7-7 and TRBJ2-2; D remains unclear. The CDR3 extends over 13 amino acids. The V gene's germline CDR1 is SSHAT and CDR2 FNYEAQ (reference sequence). The CDR3 loop is CASSLDYTGELFF. The DNA for the CDR3 is TGTGCTAGCAGCTTAGACTACACCGGGGAGCTGTTTTTT.

This clone was seen more than once but under ten times. This chain connects TRBV30 to TRBJ1-6; D possibly corresponds to TRBD1 (6 bases). Germline V gives CDR1 GTSNPN, CDR2 SVGIG (reference sequence). The V and J ends lost 4 bases and 7 bases respectively, with 14 bases between them. This CDR3 spans 14 amino acids. CDR3 sequence reads: CAWTQGSRNSPLHF. The CDR3 DNA is TGTGCCTGGACACAGGGTAGCAGAAATTCACCCCTCCACTTT.

In this sample, this clone turned up once. The chain is built from TRBV4-2 and TRBJ1-2, with a tentative D call TRBD1 (6 bases). The germline V and J ends were trimmed by 0 bases and 8 bases, with 19 bases remaining between them. The CDR3 totals 16 residues. Germline V gene sequence: CDR1 LGHNA, CDR2 YNFKEQ. The CDR3 loop is CASSQDPQGTVKGYTF. The CDR3 bases are TGTGCCAGCAGCCAAGATCCTCAGGGGACGGTTAAAGGCTACACCTTC.

V gene TRBV15 combines with J gene TRBJ1-3; D possibly corresponds to TRBD1 (6 bases). Deletions cut 0 bases from V and 7 bases from J, with 13 bases between. The CDR3 is made up of 15 amino acids. Germline V lookup: CDR1 LNHNV, CDR2 YYDKDF (reference sequence). CDR3 nucleotide sequence: TGTGCCACCAGCAGAGATCAGGGGCTTTCGAACACCATATATTTT. This sequence encodes CATSRDQGLSNTIYF.